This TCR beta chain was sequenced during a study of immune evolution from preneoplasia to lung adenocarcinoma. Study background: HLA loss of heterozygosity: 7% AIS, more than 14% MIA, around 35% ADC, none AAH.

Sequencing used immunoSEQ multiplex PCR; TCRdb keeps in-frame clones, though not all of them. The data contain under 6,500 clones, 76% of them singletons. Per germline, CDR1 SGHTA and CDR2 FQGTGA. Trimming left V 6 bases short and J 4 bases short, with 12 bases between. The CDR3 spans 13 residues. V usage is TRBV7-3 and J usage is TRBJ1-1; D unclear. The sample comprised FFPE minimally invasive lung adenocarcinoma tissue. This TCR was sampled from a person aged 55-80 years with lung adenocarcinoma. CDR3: CASREGLGTEAFF. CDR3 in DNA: TGTGCCAGCAGGGAGGGTTTGGGCACTGAAGCTTTCTTT.